The 8 T cell receptor beta chains in this list originate from one sample, sequenced in a study of OX40 agonist ivuxolimab in advanced cancers. Some clones are missing from TCRdb's copy, which holds only in-frame ones; the method was immunoSEQ multiplex PCR. The data contain 40,000 or so clones, over 80% of them seen just once; the ten biggest clones take up roughly 20%. The source was CD4+ or CD8+ T cells sorted from blood, collected in a trial of the OX40 agonist ivuxolimab. These receptors came from an adult with an advanced solid tumor such as melanoma, head and neck, liver or kidney cancer.

The chain has TRBV5-4 and TRBJ2-7; D perhaps matches TRBD2 (5 bases). The CDR3 runs to 15 residues. From germline, CDR1 is SGHNT and CDR2 YYREEE (reference sequence). The V gene lost 2 bases and the J gene lost 0 bases, with 12 bases spanning the gap. CDR3 sequence: CASSFDQRSSYEQYF. The CDR3 DNA follows: TGTGCCAGCAGCTTTGACCAGCGGAGCTCCTACGAGCAGTACTTC.

The rearrangement joins TRBV27 to TRBJ2-7; 14 bases line up with TRBD2. V dropped 8 bases and J dropped 2; count of bases not matched to a gene: 11. The CDR3 runs to 17 residues. The germline V gene has CDR1 MNHEY and CDR2 SMNVEV (reference sequence). The CDR3 DNA follows: TGTGCCAGCGGTACACCGGGACTAGCGGGGGTACCCTACGAGCAGTACTTC. Translated: CASGTPGLAGVPYEQYF.

V and J are TRBV11-2 and TRBJ1-1; possibly TRBD1 for D (5 bases). V was clipped by 5 bases and J by 1 base, with 14 bases between them. The germline V gene has CDR1 SGHAT and CDR2 FQNNGV. The CDR3 runs to 15 residues. In nucleotides, the CDR3 is TGTGCCAGCAGCCTCGCACCAGGGACGAACACTGAAGCTTTCTTT. Translation gives CASSLAPGTNTEAFF.

The V call is TRBV28, the J call TRBJ1-5, with D unclear. Trimming cost V 3 bases and J 1 base, with 10 bases left between them. In germline, CDR1 is MDHEN, CDR2 SYDVKM. The CDR3 totals 15 residues. Here the CDR3 reads CASSFARPSNQPQHF. The CDR3 DNA reads as TGTGCCAGCAGTTTCGCACGGCCGAGCAATCAGCCCCAGCATTTT.

This clone was recorded a few times. V and J are TRBV6-5 and TRBJ1-5; no definite D call. Germline V gives CDR1 MNHEY, CDR2 SVGAGI. The CDR3 runs 12 residues. Trimming shortened V by 6 bases and J by 1 base, and 4 bases separated the two germline ends. CDR3 amino acids: CASRKSNQPQHF. In DNA form, the CDR3 reads TGTGCCAGCAGGAAAAGCAATCAGCCCCAGCATTTT.

The rearrangement uses TRBV4-3 and TRBJ2-3; no firm D call. The CDR3 is 14 amino acids. Trimming shortened V by 0 bases and J by 6 bases, and 10 bases separated the two germline ends. Germline V gene sequence: CDR1 LGHNA, CDR2 YSLEER. CDR3 protein: CASSQDGVGDTQYF. Written as DNA, the CDR3 is TGCGCCAGCAGCCAAGATGGTGTGGGCGATACGCAGTATTTT.

The chain couples TRBV7-2 to TRBJ2-5; tentatively, D is TRBD1 or TRBD2 (5 bases each). CDR3 length equals 14 residues. The germline V and J ends were trimmed by 1 base and 4 bases, with 10 bases remaining between them. Per germline, CDR1 SGHTA and CDR2 FQGNSA. CDR3 sequence: CASSLDPGTETQYF. In DNA form, the CDR3 reads TGTGCCAGCAGCTTAGACCCGGGGACAGAGACCCAGTACTTC.

This chain connects TRBV6-5 to TRBJ1-2, with D possibly matching TRBD1 (6 bases). The CDR3 consists of 13 residues. The V gene lost 6 bases and the J gene lost 4 bases, with 12 bases spanning the gap. Germline CDR1 is MNHEY and CDR2 is SVGAGI. The CDR3 here is CASSREDSYGYTF. CDR3 nucleotide sequence: TGTGCCAGCAGCCGGGAGGACAGCTATGGCTACACCTTC.